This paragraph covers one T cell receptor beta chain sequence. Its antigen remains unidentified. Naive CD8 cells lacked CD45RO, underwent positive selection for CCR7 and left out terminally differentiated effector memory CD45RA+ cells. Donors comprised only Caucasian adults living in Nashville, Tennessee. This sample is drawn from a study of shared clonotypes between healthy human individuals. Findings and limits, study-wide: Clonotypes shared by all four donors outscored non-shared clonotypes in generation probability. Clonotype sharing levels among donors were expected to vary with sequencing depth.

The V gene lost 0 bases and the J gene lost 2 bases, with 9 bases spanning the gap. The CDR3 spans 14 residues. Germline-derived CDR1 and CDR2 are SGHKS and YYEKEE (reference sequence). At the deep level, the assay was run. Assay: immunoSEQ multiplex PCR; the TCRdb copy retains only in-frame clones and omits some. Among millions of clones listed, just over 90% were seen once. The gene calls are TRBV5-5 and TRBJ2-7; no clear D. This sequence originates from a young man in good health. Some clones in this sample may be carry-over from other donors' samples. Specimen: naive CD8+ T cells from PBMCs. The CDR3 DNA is TGTGCCAGCAGCTTGGTTCGAGACACCTACGAGCAGTACTTC. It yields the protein CASSLVRDTYEQYF. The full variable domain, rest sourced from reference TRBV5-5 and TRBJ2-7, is DAGVTQSPTHLIKTRGQQVTLRCSPISGHKSVSWYQQVLGQGPQFIFQYYEKEERGRGNFPDRFSARQFPNYSSELNVNALLLGDSALYLCASSLVRDTYEQYFGPGTRLTVT.